Detailed here is one T cell receptor beta chain. The antigen is unknown. This record belongs to a study of T cell responses to AZD1222 COVID-19 vaccine. Broader study findings: A mostly white British donor set with more females was recruited, and clonal diversity was possibly underestimated. Within unmutated variant regions lay the reported targets of nearly half of spike-specific TCRs. Vaccine-related CD4 TCRs covered spike, predominating at 160-218 and 743-854.

The V end was cut by 10 bases, the J end by 8 bases, with 20 bases between. CDR1 is MGHRA and CDR2 is YSYEKL in the germline V gene. The CDR3 is 13 amino acids. Generated by immunoSEQ multiplex PCR, the TCRdb table keeps only in-frame clones and is missing some. The sample consists of 100,000 to 150,000 clones, roughly 88% of them appearing once. Material: peripheral blood, obtained on day 0 of AZD1222 vaccination. This chain connects TRBV4-1 to TRBJ1-2; possibly TRBD1 for D (5 bases). This receptor was taken from an adult in good health. The CDR3 region is CATQGSRAGGYTF. The CDR3 region has the DNA TGCGCCACCCAGGGTAGCCGAGCGGGAGGCTACACCTTC.